These 27 T cell receptor beta chains originate from one sample sequenced in a study of Ad26.COV2.S vaccination and SARS-CoV-2 variants. Sequencing used immunoSEQ multiplex PCR; TCRdb keeps in-frame clones, though not all of them. The sample contains fewer than 500,000 clones, about 93% of which appear only once. The treatment: 15 to 20 received Ad26.COV2.S at low or high dose, single or two shots; 5 received placebo; per-sample allocation not given. The study sampled participants on day 63 after the first vaccine or placebo injection. The material sequenced was peripheral blood, taken in a trial of Ad26.COV2.S vaccine versus placebo. These receptors all come from a person between 18 and 60 years old who received the Ad26.COV2.S COVID-19 vaccine or a placebo.

This chain uses TRBV28 with TRBJ2-5; tentatively, D is TRBD1 (6 bases). The CDR3 runs 15 residues. Germline lookup yields CDR1 MDHEN and CDR2 SYDVKM. The ends were cut back, 2 bases at V and 0 bases at J, with 10 bases in the middle. The CDR3 nucleotides read TGTGCCAGCAGTTTACAGGGGCCAAACCAAGAGACCCAGTACTTC. This sequence encodes CASSLQGPNQETQYF.

The V gene is TRBV24-1, the J gene TRBJ1-2; no reliable D call. CDR3 length equals 12 residues. Germline V gene sequence: CDR1 KGHDR, CDR2 SFDVKD. V was clipped by 3 bases and J by 3 bases, with 4 bases between them. The CDR3 DNA reads TGTGCCACCAGTGATCGCTACTATGGCTACACCTTC. Its translation: CATSDRYYGYTF.

This clone was recorded only once. The chain uses TRBV20-1 and TRBJ2-7, with a possible D match to TRBD2 (6 bases). This CDR3 is 15 amino acids long. Germline CDR1 reads DFQATT; CDR2 reads SNEGSKA (reference sequence). The V and J ends lost 3 bases and 0 bases respectively, with 15 bases between them. The CDR3 sequence is CSASGASASSYEQYF. CDR3 bases: TGCAGTGCTAGTGGGGCTAGCGCTAGCTCCTACGAGCAGTACTTC.

The chain combines TRBV5-4 with TRBJ2-5; unclear D gene. The germline V gene encodes CDR1 SGHNT and CDR2 YYREEE (reference sequence). V was trimmed by 0 bases and J by 2 bases, leaving 5 bases between them. The CDR3 totals 13 residues. The CDR3 loop reads CASSLDPQETQYF. Written as DNA, the CDR3 is TGTGCCAGCAGCTTGGACCCACAAGAGACCCAGTACTTC.

This clone showed up just a few times. V and J are TRBV30 and TRBJ1-5; TRBD1 matches at 7 bases. The CDR3 loop spans 12 amino acids. V was clipped by 2 bases and J by 6 bases; unmatched bases: 1. Germline V gene sequence: CDR1 GTSNPN, CDR2 SVGIG (reference sequence). CDR3 region: CAWSPGGQPQHF. The CDR3 region has the DNA TGTGCCTGGAGTCCAGGGGGTCAGCCCCAGCATTTT. Supplemented by reference TRBV30 and TRBJ1-5, the full variable domain reads SQTIHQWPATLVQPVGSPLSLECTVEGTSNPNLYWYRQAAGRGLQLLFYSVGIGQISSEVPQNLSASRPQDRQFILSSKKLLLSDSGFYLCAWSPGGQPQHFGDGTRLSIL.

The rearrangement links TRBV18 to TRBJ1-3; TRBD1 aligns across 8 bases. Looked up from germline, CDR1 is KGHSH and CDR2 is LQKENI. J lost 5 bases, V lost 3 bases, and 3 bases had no gene match. The length of the CDR3 is 14 residues. CDR3 sequence reads: CASSPGQGRNTIYF. The CDR3, as DNA: TGTGCCAGCTCACCCGGACAGGGCCGAAACACCATATATTTT.

This clone was recorded only once. V and J are TRBV6-1 and TRBJ2-7, with TRBD2 identical over 7 bases. The CDR3 contains 15 residues. The V gene end was trimmed by 0 bases and the J gene end by 7 bases; junction bases not matched to a gene: 9. The germline gives CDR1 MNHNS, CDR2 SASEGT. Written as DNA, the CDR3 is TGTGCCAGCAGTGAAGCGGGCGGGAGTACTGGAGAGCAGTACTTC. It specifies CASSEAGGSTGEQYF.

The chain is built from TRBV7-6 and TRBJ2-5, with a weak D call TRBD2 (5 bases). The length of the CDR3 is 15 residues. The V gene's germline CDR1 is SGHVS and CDR2 FNYEAQ. Trimming stripped 3 bases from V and 2 bases from J, with 13 bases between. This CDR3 is CASSFEPGWQETQYF. CDR3 DNA sequence: TGTGCCAGCAGCTTCGAGCCGGGATGGCAAGAGACCCAGTACTTC.

The chain joins TRBV7-9 to TRBJ2-1; 7 bases line up with TRBD2. V lost 1 base and J lost 5; bases outside the gene matches: 14. The germline V gene encodes CDR1 SEHNR and CDR2 FQNEAQ (reference sequence). This CDR3 has 18 residues. The CDR3 sequence: CASSLVRGVVCANNEQFF. The CDR3 DNA is TGTGCCAGCAGCTTAGTTCGGGGGGTCGTCTGTGCAAACAATGAGCAGTTCTTC.

The gene calls are TRBV7-6 and TRBJ2-3; D perhaps matches TRBD2 (6 bases). Per germline, CDR1 SGHVS and CDR2 FNYEAQ. The CDR3 has 14 residues. V shed 3 bases and J shed 1 base, with 8 bases lying between them. The CDR3 sequence is CASSLRGGTDTQYF. CDR3 sequence (DNA): TGTGCCAGCAGCTTGCGCGGGGGCACAGATACGCAGTATTTT. Combining the CDR3 with reference TRBV7-6 and TRBJ2-3 gives the whole variable domain GAGVSQSPRYKVTKRGQDVALRCDPISGHVSLYWYRQALGQGPEFLTYFNYEAQQDKSGLPNDRFSAERPEGSISTLTIQRTEQRDSAMYRCASSLRGGTDTQYFGPGTRLTVL.

The V call is TRBV29-1, the J call TRBJ2-6, with TRBD2 matching over 10 bases. The CDR3 loop spans 17 amino acids. The V gene end was trimmed by 6 bases and the J gene end by 0 bases; junction bases not matched to a gene: 8. Germline V lookup: CDR1 SQVTM, CDR2 ANQGSEA. CDR3 coding DNA: TGCAGCGTCGCAGGACTAGCGGTTAGCTCTGGGGCCAACGTCCTGACTTTC. Translation: CSVAGLAVSSGANVLTF.

The V gene is TRBV5-6, the J gene TRBJ2-7; tentative D call: TRBD2 (5 bases). V was cut by 1 base and J by 0 bases, with 11 bases left in between. CDR3 length: 15 amino acids. The germline V gene encodes CDR1 SGHDT and CDR2 YYEEEE. For the CDR3, the DNA is TGTGCCAGCAGCTTGATTTCGGGAAGCTCCTACGAGCAGTACTTC. This translates into CASSLISGSSYEQYF.

The chain is built from TRBV11-3 and TRBJ1-4; 12 bases match TRBD1. This CDR3 region has 19 residues. The V and J ends lost 5 bases and 3 bases, in that order; junction bases with no gene match: 13. Germline values: CDR1 SGHNT, CDR2 YENEEA. The DNA of the CDR3 is TGTGCCAGCAGCCAGGTGGGACAGGGGGCATTCGGAGCTAATGAAAAACTGTTTTTT. It translates to CASSQVGQGAFGANEKLFF.

This chain joins TRBV5-4 and TRBJ2-1; D may be TRBD1 or TRBD2 (5 bases each). The CDR3 sequence is 15 residues long. Germline-derived CDR1 and CDR2 are SGHNT and YYREEE (reference sequence). V lost 6 bases and J 2 bases, leaving 15 bases between the germline ends. CDR3 nucleotide sequence: TGTGCCAGCAACCGGGACCATAGGACCTACAATGAGCAGTTCTTC. Its protein is CASNRDHRTYNEQFF.

The CDR3, as DNA: TGCAGCGTTGAACCGACCGGGACGGGAGAGACCCAGTACTTC. It is translated as CSVEPTGTGETQYF. The chain is built from TRBV29-1 and TRBJ2-5, with D possibly called TRBD1 or TRBD2 (5 bases each). The CDR3 is 14 amino acids. Germline assignment: CDR1 SQVTM and CDR2 ANQGSEA. V lost 2 bases, J lost 4 bases, and 14 bases lay in between.

The chain combines TRBV6-1 with TRBJ1-1; 8 positions agree with TRBD1. The CDR3 runs to 13 residues. V was clipped by 1 base and J by 7 bases; unmatched bases: 2. Looked up from germline, CDR1 is MNHNS and CDR2 is SASEGT. The CDR3, as DNA: TGTGCCAGCAGTGAAGTAGGGACAGGTGAAGCTTTCTTT. It is translated as CASSEVGTGEAFF.

V and J are TRBV13 and TRBJ2-1; TRBD2 might be the D (5 bases). V lost 5 bases and J 6 bases, leaving 14 bases between the germline ends. CDR1 is PRHDT, CDR2 FYEKMQ, per germline (reference sequence). The CDR3 totals 14 residues. The CDR3 region has the DNA TGTGCCAGCAGCACCGCACTAGTCGGCAATGAGCAGTTCTTC. It encodes CASSTALVGNEQFF.

This clone was seen a single time. The CDR3: CASNTPGQGAGNQPQHF. CDR3 DNA sequence: TGTGCCAGCAATACCCCGGGACAGGGGGCGGGAAATCAGCCCCAGCATTTT. The chain combines TRBV19 with TRBJ1-5; TRBD1 matches 12 bases. Germline V CDR1 and CDR2: LNHDA, SQIVND (reference sequence). After removal of 9 bases from V and 4 bases from J, the junction contained 13 bases not matched to a gene. The CDR3 consists of 17 residues.

The rearrangement links TRBV5-1 to TRBJ2-7, with D tentatively TRBD2 (5 bases). The CDR3 runs to 15 residues. Germline V CDR1 and CDR2: SGHRS, YFSETQ. The V gene lost 0 bases and the J gene lost 0 bases, with 10 bases spanning the gap. In nucleotides, the CDR3 is TGCGCCAGCAGCTTGGGGCGGGTAAACTCCTACGAGCAGTACTTC. Translating gives CASSLGRVNSYEQYF. The full variable domain, with the rest looked up from reference TRBV5-1 and TRBJ2-7, is KAGVTQTPRYLIKTRGQQVTLSCSPISGHRSVSWYQQTPGQGLQFLFEYFSETQRNKGNFPGRFSGRQFSNSRSEMNVSTLELGDSALYLCASSLGRVNSYEQYFGPGTRLTVT.

V and J are TRBV5-4 and TRBJ2-6; possible D gene TRBD2, 6 bases. Germline values: CDR1 SGHNT, CDR2 YYREEE (reference sequence). V dropped 2 bases and J dropped 0 bases, with 6 bases sitting between them. The CDR3 runs to 15 residues. The CDR3 sequence is CASSFGGSGANVLTF. The CDR3, as DNA: TGTGCCAGCAGCTTCGGGGGCTCTGGGGCCAACGTCCTGACTTTC.

V gene TRBV4-2 combines with J gene TRBJ2-6; D is undetermined. Germline CDR1 reads LGHNA; CDR2 reads YNFKEQ. This CDR3 contains 16 residues. Trimming removed 0 bases from V and 0 bases from J, with 6 bases in between. CDR3 residues: CASSQDTFSGANVLTF. The CDR3 DNA reads TGTGCCAGCAGCCAAGACACTTTCTCTGGGGCCAACGTCCTGACTTTC.

In its sample, this clone was seen once. The chain uses TRBV27 and TRBJ2-7, with a tentative D call TRBD1 (6 bases). CDR1 and CDR2 from the germline V gene are MNHEY and SMNVEV (reference sequence). This CDR3 region has 14 residues. Trimming stripped 5 bases from V and 4 bases from J, with 15 bases between. Here the CDR3 reads CASSRRGLIYEQYF. Written as DNA, the CDR3 is TGTGCCAGCAGTCGCAGGGGTCTGATTTACGAGCAGTACTTC.

This clone appeared a few times. The chain has TRBV9 and TRBJ1-2; D unresolved. The germline CDR1 and CDR2 sequences are SGDLS and YYNGEE. This CDR3 is 10 amino acids long. V was pared by 4 bases and J by 4 bases, with 2 bases between. The CDR3 region has the DNA TGTGCCAGCAGCTCCTATGGCTACACCTTC. Translation gives CASSSYGYTF.

The rearrangement joins TRBV6-5 to TRBJ2-2; perhaps TRBD2 as D (6 bases). V was shortened by 6 bases and J by 6 bases, with 17 bases between the two germline ends. Germline V gene lookup returns CDR1 MNHEY and CDR2 SVGAGI. The CDR3 runs to 15 residues. The chain's CDR3 is CASSLQGGFAGELFF. DNA for the CDR3: TGTGCCAGCAGCTTACAAGGAGGGTTCGCCGGGGAGCTGTTTTTT.

The V gene is TRBV29-1, the J gene TRBJ1-5, with D possibly being TRBD1 (5 bases). CDR1 is SQVTM, CDR2 ANQGSEA, per germline. V was trimmed by 4 bases and J by 1 base, leaving 8 bases between them. The CDR3 covers 13 residues. CDR3 DNA sequence: TGCAGCGTTGTAGGGGACAGCAATCAGCCCCAGCATTTT. As protein: CSVVGDSNQPQHF.

The chain employs TRBV19 and TRBJ1-2; 11 bases map to TRBD1. The CDR3 contains 16 residues. The J segment lost 6 bases and the V segment lost 7 bases, leaving 13 bases of the junction unmatched. The germline CDR1 and CDR2 sequences are LNHDA and SQIVND (reference sequence). CDR3 coding DNA: TGTGCCAGTACCCCGACAAGGGACAGGGGGTCTGATGGCTACACCTTC. Residues: CASTPTRDRGSDGYTF.

The V gene is TRBV15, the J gene TRBJ1-3; D might be TRBD1 (6 bases). This CDR3 spans 18 amino acids. The V end lost 4 bases, the J end lost 0 bases, and 19 bases lay between the germline ends. CDR1 is LNHNV, CDR2 YYDKDF, per germline (reference sequence). The CDR3 DNA sequence: TGTGCCACCAGCAAGCCCAGGGGAGCCTCGATCTCTGGAAACACCATATATTTT. This gives the protein CATSKPRGASISGNTIYF.